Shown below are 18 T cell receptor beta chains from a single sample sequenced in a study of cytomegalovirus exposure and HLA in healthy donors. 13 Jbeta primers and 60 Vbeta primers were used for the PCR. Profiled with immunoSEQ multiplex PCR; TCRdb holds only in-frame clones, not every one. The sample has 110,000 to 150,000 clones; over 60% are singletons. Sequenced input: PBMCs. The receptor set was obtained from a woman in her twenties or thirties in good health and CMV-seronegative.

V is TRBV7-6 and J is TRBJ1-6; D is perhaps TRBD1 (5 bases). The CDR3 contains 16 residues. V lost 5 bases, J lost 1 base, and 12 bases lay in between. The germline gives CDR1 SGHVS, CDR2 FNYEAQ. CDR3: CASSPGRVSYNSPLHF. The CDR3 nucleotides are TGTGCCAGCAGCCCAGGCAGGGTATCCTATAATTCACCCCTCCACTTT.

The CDR3 coding sequence is TGCGCCAGCAGCTTAGGACAGGCACCGACTGAAGCTTTCTTT. Protein: CASSLGQAPTEAFF. The gene calls are TRBV5-1 and TRBJ1-1, with 7 bases lining up with TRBD1. This CDR3 contains 14 residues. CDR1 is SGHRS and CDR2 is YFSETQ in the germline V gene. V dropped 2 bases and J dropped 5; count of bases not matched to a gene: 6.

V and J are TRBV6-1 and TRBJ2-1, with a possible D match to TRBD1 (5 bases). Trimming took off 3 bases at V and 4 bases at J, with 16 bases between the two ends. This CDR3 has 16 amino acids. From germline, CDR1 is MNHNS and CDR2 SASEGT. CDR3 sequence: CASSEKGRALYNEQFF. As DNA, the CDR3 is TGTGCCAGCAGTGAGAAGGGCAGGGCTTTATACAATGAGCAGTTCTTC.

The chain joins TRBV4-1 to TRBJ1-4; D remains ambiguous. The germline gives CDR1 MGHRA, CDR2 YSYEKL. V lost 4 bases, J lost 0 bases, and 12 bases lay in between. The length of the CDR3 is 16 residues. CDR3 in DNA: TGCGCCAGCAGCCGGGGAGATTCGGCAACTAATGAAAAACTGTTTTTT. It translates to CASSRGDSATNEKLFF.

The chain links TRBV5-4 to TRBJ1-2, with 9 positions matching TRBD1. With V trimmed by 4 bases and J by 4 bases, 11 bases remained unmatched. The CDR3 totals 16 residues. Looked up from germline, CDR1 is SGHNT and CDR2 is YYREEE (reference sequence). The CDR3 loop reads CASSLSPGTGIYGYTF. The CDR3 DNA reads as TGTGCCAGCAGCCTCTCGCCCGGGACAGGGATCTATGGCTACACCTTC.

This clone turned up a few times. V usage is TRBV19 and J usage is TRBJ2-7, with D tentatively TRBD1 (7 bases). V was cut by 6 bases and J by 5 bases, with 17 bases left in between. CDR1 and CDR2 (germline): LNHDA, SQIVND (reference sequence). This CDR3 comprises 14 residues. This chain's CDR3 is CASREQGRKNEQYF. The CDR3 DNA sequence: TGTGCCAGTAGGGAACAGGGGAGGAAAAACGAGCAGTACTTC.

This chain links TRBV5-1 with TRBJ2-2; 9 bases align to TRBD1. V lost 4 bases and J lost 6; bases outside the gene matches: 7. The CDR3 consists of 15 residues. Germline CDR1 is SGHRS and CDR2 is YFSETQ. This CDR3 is CASSGGQGFAGELFF. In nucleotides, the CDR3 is TGCGCCAGCAGCGGAGGACAGGGGTTCGCCGGGGAGCTGTTTTTT.

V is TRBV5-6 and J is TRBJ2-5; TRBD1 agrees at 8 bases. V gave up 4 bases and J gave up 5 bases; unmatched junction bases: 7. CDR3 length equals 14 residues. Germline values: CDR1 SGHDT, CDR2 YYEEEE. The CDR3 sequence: CASSPGTGVETQYF. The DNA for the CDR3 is TGTGCCAGCAGCCCCGGGACAGGCGTCGAGACCCAGTACTTC.

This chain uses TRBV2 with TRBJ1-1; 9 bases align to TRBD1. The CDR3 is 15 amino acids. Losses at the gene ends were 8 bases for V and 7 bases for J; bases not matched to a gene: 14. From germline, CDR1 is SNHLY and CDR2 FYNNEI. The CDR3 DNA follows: TGTGCCAGCGGAAGATTCACAGGGGGCAAGGGTGAAGCTTTCTTT. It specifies CASGRFTGGKGEAFF.

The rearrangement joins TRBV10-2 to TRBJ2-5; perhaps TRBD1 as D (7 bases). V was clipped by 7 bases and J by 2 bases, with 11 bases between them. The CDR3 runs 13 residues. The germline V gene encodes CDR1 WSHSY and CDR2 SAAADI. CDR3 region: CASMRDSQETQYF. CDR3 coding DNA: TGCGCCAGCATGCGGGACAGTCAAGAGACCCAGTACTTC.

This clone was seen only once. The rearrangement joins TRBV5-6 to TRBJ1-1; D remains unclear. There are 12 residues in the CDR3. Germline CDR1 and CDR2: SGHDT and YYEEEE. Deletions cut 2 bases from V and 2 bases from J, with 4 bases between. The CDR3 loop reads CASSFQNTEAFF. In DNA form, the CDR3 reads TGTGCCAGCAGCTTTCAAAACACTGAAGCTTTCTTT.

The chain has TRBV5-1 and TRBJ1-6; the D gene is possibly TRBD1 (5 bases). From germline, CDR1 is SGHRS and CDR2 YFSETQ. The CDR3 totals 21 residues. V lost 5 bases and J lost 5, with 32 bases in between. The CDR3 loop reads CASRPKGPDRPALQNNSPLHF. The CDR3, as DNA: TGCGCCAGCAGGCCCAAGGGGCCCGACCGACCGGCCCTACAAAATAATTCACCCCTCCACTTT.

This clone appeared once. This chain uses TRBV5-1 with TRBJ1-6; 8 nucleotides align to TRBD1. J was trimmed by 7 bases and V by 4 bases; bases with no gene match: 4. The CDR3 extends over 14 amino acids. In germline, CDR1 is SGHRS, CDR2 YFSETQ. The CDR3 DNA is TGCGCCAGCAGCCTGGGACAGGAGAATTCACCCCTCCACTTT. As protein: CASSLGQENSPLHF.

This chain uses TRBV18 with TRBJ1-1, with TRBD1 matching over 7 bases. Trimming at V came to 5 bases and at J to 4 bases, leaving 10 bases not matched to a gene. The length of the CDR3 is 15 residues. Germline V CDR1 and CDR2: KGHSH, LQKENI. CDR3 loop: CASSSTGTVGTEAFF. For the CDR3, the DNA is TGTGCCAGCTCATCGACCGGGACAGTGGGCACTGAAGCTTTCTTT.

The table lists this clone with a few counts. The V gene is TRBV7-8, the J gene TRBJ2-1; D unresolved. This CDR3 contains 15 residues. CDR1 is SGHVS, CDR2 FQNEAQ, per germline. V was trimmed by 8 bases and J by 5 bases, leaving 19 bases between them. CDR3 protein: CASRSTASIDNEQFF. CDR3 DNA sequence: TGTGCCAGCCGCTCCACTGCTTCGATTGACAATGAGCAGTTCTTC.

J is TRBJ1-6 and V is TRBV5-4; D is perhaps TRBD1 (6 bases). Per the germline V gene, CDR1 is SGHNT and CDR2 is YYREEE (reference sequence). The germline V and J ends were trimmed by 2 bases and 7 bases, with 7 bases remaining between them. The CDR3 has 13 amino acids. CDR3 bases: TGTGCCAGCAGCTTCAGGGGAAATTCACCCCTCCACTTT. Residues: CASSFRGNSPLHF.

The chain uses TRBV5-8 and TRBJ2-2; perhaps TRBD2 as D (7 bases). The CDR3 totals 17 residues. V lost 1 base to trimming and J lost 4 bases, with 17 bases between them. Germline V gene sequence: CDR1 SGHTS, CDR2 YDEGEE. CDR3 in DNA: TGTGCCAGCAGCTTGTGGTCCAGGGGCGGGGGCACCGGGGAGCTGTTTTTT. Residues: CASSLWSRGGGTGELFF.

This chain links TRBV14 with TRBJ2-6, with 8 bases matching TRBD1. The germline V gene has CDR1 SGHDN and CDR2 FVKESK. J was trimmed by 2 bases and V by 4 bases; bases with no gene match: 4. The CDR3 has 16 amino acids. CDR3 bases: TGTGCCAGCAGCCTCTCCAGGGGGCCTGGGGCCAACGTCCTGACTTTC. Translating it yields CASSLSRGPGANVLTF.